This TCR beta chain was recorded in a study of blood T cell repertoires in COVID-19 (dated by TCRdb to 2018 to 2020). At the level of the whole study: Collaborator samples came from the United States, Italy and Spain and covered acute and convalescent phases of COVID-19. Where HLA class I and class II types were available, the types were taken from metadata supplied by the sample provider, not from assay-based typing. A de-identified subject ID, COVID-19 status, age in years and sex were almost always included in the sample metadata. Deeply sampled blood TCRbeta repertoires from subjects exposed to, actively infected with, or recovered from COVID-19 were included in the dataset. The prospective study material was composed of cDNA or gDNA derived from T cells, B-cell-depleted T cells, or PBMCs. The repertoires were made available in a free public database intended to serve as a resource for research on the immune response to SARS-CoV-2. The samples were drawn from the first 160 participants of the ongoing ImmuneRACE study and from over a thousand subjects provided by 6 global collaborators. Points the paper makes about the study in general: The quantity of clinical and demographic metadata differed by source and by participant and was supplied without curation.

The immunoSEQ Assay, a bias-controlled multiplex PCR, was used to amplify TCRbeta CDR3 regions from genomic DNA. On the authors' methods: The number of nucleated cells in each sample was estimated from the amplification of reference gene primers within the assay. Sequence reads were collapsed and filtered to measure the absolute abundance of every unique TCRbeta CDR3 rearrangement. For each sample, productive Simpson clonality was calculated by taking the square root of Simpson's diversity index across productive rearrangements. This immuneACCESS table, as held by TCRdb, lists in-frame sequences with V and J called but not all clones. Of the missing ones, under half trace to an unresolved V gene in checked studies; the others have no known cause. D and trimming come from the DNA, and the V and J calls and clone size come from that table. A total of roughly 230,000 clones appear in this sample, around 83% of them only once. Of the sample, approximately 7% is held by the ten largest clones.

Germline trimming amounts to 4 bases on V and 3 bases on J, with 17 as the count of junction bases outside the gene matches. CDR1 and CDR2 are drawn from the germline V gene (reference sequence): SGHKS, YYEKEE. The CDR3 covers 19 residues, taking in both the cysteine and the phenylalanine. CDR3 DNA is the only sequence kept; it has 57 bases, read in frame from the first base. The collaborating institutions used their own protocols to collect whole blood in K2EDTA tubes. For TCRbeta analysis, collaborators shipped samples in one of three forms: frozen whole blood, isolated PBMCs, or DNA extracted from either of those sample types. Regarding this clone: The clone's antigen remains unknown. Base qualities were left out, and no much larger clone turns up one base away.

The TCR comes from a woman in her forties or fifties with acute or convalescent COVID-19. This receptor chain uses TRBV5-5 and TRBJ1-4, and 8 junction bases match TRBD1. The sample was peripheral blood. The DNA sequence is given as TGTGCCAGCAGCGGAACCGGACAGGGAATACACCCGGCTAATGAAAAACTGTTTTTT. Translated, this is CASSGTGQGIHPANEKLFF.